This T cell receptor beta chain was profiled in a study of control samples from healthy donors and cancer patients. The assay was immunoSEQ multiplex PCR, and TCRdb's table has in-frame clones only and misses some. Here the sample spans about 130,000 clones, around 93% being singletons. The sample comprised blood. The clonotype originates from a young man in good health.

The CDR3 here is CAIGRRGGYNNEQFF. The CDR3 DNA sequence: TGTGCCATAGGGCGGCGCGGGGGGTATAACAATGAGCAGTTCTTC. The chain is built from TRBV13 and TRBJ2-1; 8 bases agree with TRBD2. Germline loops: CDR1 PRHDT, CDR2 FYEKMQ (reference sequence). Trimming at V came to 10 bases and at J to 5 bases, leaving 13 bases not matched to a gene. CDR3 length equals 15 residues.